A single sample gave rise to the 15 T cell receptor beta chains below, sequenced in a study of cytomegalovirus exposure and HLA in healthy donors. 13 Jbeta primers and 60 Vbeta primers were used for the PCR. The protocol was immunoSEQ multiplex PCR, while the TCRdb copy is restricted to in-frame clones and leaves out a portion. Here the sample spans 150,000 or so clones, roughly 86% being singletons. Sequenced sample: PBMCs. The receptors stem from a man aged 18-30 years in good health and CMV-seropositive.

This clone appeared a single time. J is TRBJ2-1 and V is TRBV27, with no clear D. The CDR3 runs 14 residues. Between the trimmed V and J ends, which lost 3 bases and 5 bases, there was a span of 11 bases. The V gene's germline CDR1 is MNHEY and CDR2 SMNVEV (reference sequence). The CDR3 DNA reads as TGTGCCAGCAGTTTTCAGTCCTTCAACAATGAGCAGTTCTTC. The encoded protein is CASSFQSFNNEQFF.

This chain joins TRBV5-1 and TRBJ2-7; 13 bases are a match to TRBD2. Germline V gene lookup returns CDR1 SGHRS and CDR2 YFSETQ. Trimming removed 5 bases from V and 2 bases from J; junction bases left unmatched: 4. The CDR3 has 15 amino acids. The CDR3 sequence: CASSFGLAGAYEQYF. The DNA for the CDR3 is TGCGCCAGCAGTTTTGGACTAGCGGGGGCCTACGAGCAGTACTTC.

This clone was counted between two and nine times. CDR3 protein: CATRELGGTEAFF. As DNA, the CDR3 is TGTGCCACCAGAGAGCTCGGAGGGACTGAAGCTTTCTTT. The chain has TRBV15 and TRBJ1-1, with D unclear. There are 13 residues in the CDR3. Germline values: CDR1 LNHNV, CDR2 YYDKDF (reference sequence). Trimming removed 6 bases at V and 5 bases at J, with 13 bases between.

This clone has only a few counts. The genes are TRBV28 and TRBJ2-1; 10 nucleotides align to TRBD2. CDR1 and CDR2 (germline): MDHEN, SYDVKM. The V segment lost 4 bases and the J segment 5 bases; nucleotides outside the gene matches: 8. The CDR3 length is 16 residues. The CDR3 loop reads CASSSLLAGLNNEQFF. In DNA form, the CDR3 reads TGTGCCAGCAGTTCGTTACTAGCGGGACTAAACAATGAGCAGTTCTTC. The full variable domain, completed using reference TRBV28 and TRBJ2-1, is DVKVTQSSRYLVKRTGEKVFLECVQDMDHENMFWYRQDPGLGLRLIYFSYDVKMKEKGDIPEGYSVSREKKERFSLILESASTNQTSMYLCASSSLLAGLNNEQFFGPGTRLTVL.

The chain has TRBV28 and TRBJ1-2; 7 bases match TRBD1. V lost 8 bases, J lost 2 bases, and 8 bases stayed unmatched. The germline V gene encodes CDR1 MDHEN and CDR2 SYDVKM. The CDR3 contains 14 residues. Here the CDR3 DNA reads TGTGCCAGCGGAAAGTCGACAGGGAACTATGGCTACACCTTC. Its protein is CASGKSTGNYGYTF.

V gene TRBV7-9 combines with J gene TRBJ2-5, with TRBD2 matching over 12 bases. Trimming removed 3 bases from V and 4 bases from J; junction bases left unmatched: 9. There are 17 residues in the CDR3. CDR1 is SEHNR and CDR2 is FQNEAQ in the germline V gene (reference sequence). For the CDR3, the DNA is TGTGCCAGCAGCTTTCCCACTCCGGGACTAGCGGGAGAGACCCAGTACTTC. Amino acids: CASSFPTPGLAGETQYF. The full variable domain, completed using reference TRBV7-9 and TRBJ2-5, is DTGVSQNPRHKITKRGQNVTFRCDPISEHNRLYWYRQTLGQGPEFLTYFQNEAQLEKSRLLSDRFSAERPKGSFSTLEIQRTEQGDSAMYLCASSFPTPGLAGETQYFGPGTRLLVL.

This clone was counted a few times. The J gene is TRBJ2-7, the V gene TRBV5-1, with TRBD2 identical over 14 bases. The CDR3 is made up of 18 amino acids. The germline V gene encodes CDR1 SGHRS and CDR2 YFSETQ. V was pared by 2 bases and J by 2 bases, with 9 bases of the junction left unmatched. In DNA form, the CDR3 reads TGCGCCAGCAGCTTTCAACCGGGACTAGCGGGAGCCCCCTACGAGCAGTACTTC. Translating it yields CASSFQPGLAGAPYEQYF.

This sequence joins TRBV2 and TRBJ1-1, with D perhaps matching TRBD1 (6 bases). Trimming removed 6 bases at V and 2 bases at J, with 10 bases between. The CDR3 is 13 amino acids. Germline-derived CDR1 and CDR2 are SNHLY and FYNNEI. The CDR3 DNA follows: TGTGCCAGCAGCCGGACAGCTAACACTGAAGCTTTCTTT. Translated: CASSRTANTEAFF.

The J gene is TRBJ2-3, the V gene TRBV4-1; 13 nucleotides agree with TRBD2. CDR1 MGHRA and CDR2 YSYEKL come from the germline V gene. The CDR3 length is 18 residues. Trimming took 4 bases from V and 8 from J; bases not matched to a gene: 15. The DNA for the CDR3 is TGCGCCAGCAGCCTAAGGACTAGCGGGAGAATTGAAGGACGTACGCAGTATTTT. This sequence encodes CASSLRTSGRIEGRTQYF.

The genes are TRBV19 and TRBJ1-5; D may be TRBD1 (5 bases). CDR1 and CDR2 (germline): LNHDA, SQIVND (reference sequence). V was clipped by 0 bases and J by 3 bases, with 9 bases between them. This CDR3 is 15 amino acids long. The CDR3 loop reads CASSIDRGINQPQHF. The CDR3 DNA reads TGTGCCAGTAGTATAGATCGGGGGATCAATCAGCCCCAGCATTTT.

The genes are TRBV28 and TRBJ1-5; the D gene is possibly TRBD1 (5 bases). CDR1 and CDR2 from the germline V gene are MDHEN and SYDVKM. There are 15 residues in the CDR3. The V end lost 3 bases, the J end lost 3 bases, and 12 bases lay between the germline ends. CDR3: CASSLGGMVNQPQHF. CDR3 bases: TGTGCCAGCAGTTTGGGGGGGATGGTCAATCAGCCCCAGCATTTT.

This chain links TRBV9 with TRBJ2-1; 10 positions match TRBD2. V was clipped by 4 bases and J by 0 bases; unmatched bases: 4. CDR3 size: 16 residues. The germline V gene encodes CDR1 SGDLS and CDR2 YYNGEE. The chain's CDR3 is CASSTSGAFSYNEQFF. CDR3 in DNA: TGTGCCAGCAGCACTAGCGGGGCTTTCTCCTACAATGAGCAGTTCTTC.

The rearrangement joins TRBV4-1 to TRBJ2-7; 14 bases align to TRBD2. The CDR3 is 15 residues long. From germline, CDR1 is MGHRA and CDR2 YSYEKL. The trim removed 4 bases at V and 4 bases at J, leaving 3 bases unmatched. As DNA, the CDR3 is TGCGCCAGCAGCCCCGGGACTAGCGGGAGTTACGAGCAGTACTTC. As protein: CASSPGTSGSYEQYF.

The chain recombines TRBV5-1 with TRBJ2-3; 8 bases align to TRBD1. CDR1 and CDR2 (germline): SGHRS, YFSETQ. V dropped 0 bases and J dropped 4; count of bases not matched to a gene: 22. The CDR3 is made up of 21 amino acids. The CDR3 DNA sequence: TGCGCCAGCAGCTTGGGGTGGCCGGGACAGTGGGGCCCAGGGGGCCCAGATACGCAGTATTTT. Its protein product is CASSLGWPGQWGPGGPDTQYF.

The chain employs TRBV11-2 and TRBJ2-7; a possible D gene is TRBD1 (6 bases). This CDR3 comprises 14 residues. CDR1 is SGHAT and CDR2 is FQNNGV in the germline V gene. Trimming cost V 5 bases and J 2 bases, with 13 bases left between them. The CDR3 nucleotides are TGTGCCAGCAGCGGTCGACAGGACGCCTACGAGCAGTACTTC. This gives the protein CASSGRQDAYEQYF.